This is a list of T cell receptor beta chains from one sample in a study of early T cells in non-severe SARS-CoV-2 infection. TCRdb analysed the 5' RACE reads with MiXCR anew, one entry per CDR3 protein. The profile shows 75,000 to 90,000 distinct CDR3 sequences, more than 9% of them singletons. Specimen: whole blood, collected at baseline. These receptors all stem from an adult who was a healthcare worker with PCR-confirmed SARS-CoV-2 infection or an uninfected control (not recorded which). CDR3s include the opening cysteine and the closing phenylalanine or tryptophan. The D gene is left open where the match is weak. Size tells how often a clone was seen (once, few, many) or the class of an expanded clone, and some rows leave it out.

D: .
size: many
V: TRBV20-1
J: TRBJ2-5
CDR3: CSARVGGGVQETQYF
DNA: TGCAGTGCTAGAGTAGGTGGAGGAGTCCAAGAGACCCAGTACTTC

D: TRBD2
size: many
V: TRBV6-4
J: TRBJ2-1
CDR3: CASSDSSGGGYNEQFF
DNA: TGTGCCAGCAGTGACTCATCCGGGGGGGGTTACAATGAGCAGTTCTTC

D: TRBD1
size: .
V: TRBV9
J: TRBJ2-5
CDR3: CASSATGGLGQETQYF
DNA: TGTGCCAGCAGCGCGACAGGGGGCCTTGGGCAGGAGACCCAGTACTTC

D: .
size: .
V: TRBV20-1
J: TRBJ2-7
CDR3: CSAGPDIYEQYF
DNA: TGCAGTGCGGGACCGGACATTTACGAGCAGTACTTC

D: TRBD1
size: many
V: TRBV19
J: TRBJ2-1
CDR3: CASSHQPGGHRYEQFF
DNA: TGTGCCAGTAGCCATCAACCAGGGGGCCATCGGTATGAGCAGTTCTTC

D: .
size: .
V: TRBV10-2
J: TRBJ2-2
CDR3: CASSELGNTGELFF
DNA: TGCGCCAGCAGTGAACTAGGGAACACCGGGGAGCTGTTTTTT

D: TRBD1
size: many
V: TRBV20-1
J: TRBJ1-2
CDR3: CSARDSRTGGGYTF
DNA: TGCAGTGCTAGAGACAGCAGGACAGGGGGCGGCTACACCTTC

D: .
size: many
V: TRBV27
J: TRBJ1-5
CDR3: CASSLESGGRQPQHF
DNA: TGTGCCAGCAGTCTAGAATCCGGGGGACGACAGCCCCAGCATTTT

D: TRBD1
size: few
V: TRBV18
J: TRBJ1-1
CDR3: CASSPSGGVGEAFF
DNA: TGTGCCAGCTCACCATCAGGGGGCGTTGGTGAAGCTTTCTTT

D: TRBD1
size: many
V: TRBV6-6
J: TRBJ2-5
CDR3: CASSSGQGVETQYF
DNA: TGTGCCAGCAGTTCGGGACAGGGGGTAGAGACCCAGTACTTC

D: .
size: few
V: TRBV28
J: TRBJ2-7
CDR3: CASSLGRAEQYF
DNA: TGTGCCAGCAGTTTGGGACGGGCCGAGCAGTACTTC

D: .
size: many
V: TRBV7-2
J: TRBJ1-2
CDR3: CASSLGRGRTNYGYTF
DNA: TGTGCCAGCAGCTTAGGTCGGGGGAGGACCAACTATGGCTACACCTTC

D: .
size: .
V: TRBV2
J: TRBJ1-1
CDR3: CASSEAPRFTEAFF
DNA: TGTGCCAGCAGTGAAGCGCCACGCTTCACTGAAGCTTTCTTT

D: TRBD1
size: .
V: TRBV29-1
J: TRBJ2-2
CDR3: CSVADRGTGELFF
DNA: TGCAGCGTCGCGGACAGGGGCACCGGGGAGCTGTTTTTT

D: .
size: few
V: TRBV20-1
J: TRBJ2-7
CDR3: CSARGQLTYEQYF
DNA: TGCAGTGCCCGCGGGCAGTTAACCTACGAGCAGTACTTC

D: .
size: few
V: TRBV7-2
J: TRBJ2-1
CDR3: CASSQGRSEQFF
DNA: TGTGCCAGCAGCCAAGGGAGATCAGAGCAGTTCTTC

D: TRBD2
size: many
V: TRBV28
J: TRBJ2-7
CDR3: CASSPSGAVSYEQYF
DNA: TGTGCCAGCAGTCCAAGCGGGGCGGTAAGCTACGAGCAGTACTTC

D: .
size: many
V: TRBV7-3
J: TRBJ1-1
CDR3: CASSRTGTSTEAFF
DNA: TGTGCCAGCAGCAGAACCGGGACATCCACGGAGGCTTTCTTT

D: .
size: .
V: TRBV15
J: TRBJ1-2
CDR3: CATSRDNLAGYTF
DNA: TGTGCCACCAGCAGAGACAATTTAGCAGGCTACACCTTC

D: TRBD2
size: many
V: TRBV9
J: TRBJ2-3
CDR3: CASSVDPLAGVLNTQYF
DNA: TGTGCCAGCAGCGTAGATCCGCTAGCGGGAGTTTTGAATACGCAGTATTTT

D: TRBD1
size: many
V: TRBV20-1
J: TRBJ2-7
CDR3: CSARDRQGYEQYF
DNA: TGCAGTGCTAGAGATCGACAGGGGTACGAGCAGTACTTC

D: .
size: .
V: TRBV7-8
J: TRBJ2-4
CDR3: CASSLPGWGNIQYF
DNA: TGTGCCAGCAGCTTGCCAGGTTGGGGGAACATTCAGTACTTC

D: .
size: many
V: TRBV5-5
J: TRBJ2-6
CDR3: CASFPGEPGEPGANVLTF
DNA: TGTGCCAGCTTCCCCGGCGAGCCAGGGGAACCTGGGGCCAACGTCCTGACTTTC

D: .
size: .
V: TRBV10-2
J: TRBJ2-7
CDR3: CASSDGTSTFYEQYF
DNA: TGCGCCAGCAGTGACGGCACTAGCACCTTTTACGAGCAGTACTTC

D: TRBD1
size: few
V: TRBV30
J: TRBJ2-7
CDR3: CAWSGTGPYEQYF
DNA: TGTGCCTGGAGTGGGACAGGGCCCTACGAGCAGTACTTC

D: TRBD1
size: few
V: TRBV10-3
J: TRBJ2-2
CDR3: CAIRTGGNTGELFF
DNA: TGTGCCATCAGAACAGGGGGGAACACCGGGGAGCTGTTTTTT

D: TRBD2
size: .
V: TRBV20-1
J: TRBJ2-1
CDR3: CSARPRLARHYNEQFF
DNA: TGCAGTGCTAGACCTAGACTAGCGCGGCACTACAATGAGCAGTTCTTC

D: .
size: few
V: TRBV5-1
J: TRBJ2-2
CDR3: CASSLAQGTGELFF
DNA: TGCGCCAGCAGCTTGGCCCAGGGCACCGGGGAGCTGTTTTTT

D: TRBD1
size: .
V: TRBV11-1
J: TRBJ2-3
CDR3: CASSLVAGTGTDTQYF
DNA: TGTGCCAGCAGCTTAGTCGCCGGGACAGGGACAGATACGCAGTATTTT

D: .
size: many
V: TRBV10-2
J: TRBJ2-3
CDR3: CASSESMWRGRTDTQYF
DNA: TGCGCCAGCAGTGAGTCGATGTGGCGGGGACGCACAGATACGCAGTATTTT

D: TRBD1
size: .
V: TRBV18
J: TRBJ2-5
CDR3: CASSPRDRTQETQYF
DNA: TGTGCCAGCTCACCACGGGACAGGACCCAAGAGACCCAGTACTTC

D: TRBD2
size: few
V: TRBV28
J: TRBJ2-7
CDR3: CASSLYTGGYEQYF
DNA: TGTGCCAGCAGTTTGTACACGGGGGGTTACGAGCAGTACTTC

D: .
size: .
V: TRBV4-1
J: TRBJ1-4
CDR3: CASSQGQTVYNEKLFF
DNA: TGCGCCAGCAGCCAGGGGCAGACGGTTTATAATGAAAAACTGTTTTTT

D: .
size: many
V: TRBV7-6
J: TRBJ2-1
CDR3: CASSPSDRSYNEQFF
DNA: TGTGCCAGCAGCCCTAGCGACCGCTCCTACAATGAGCAGTTCTTC

D: TRBD1
size: .
V: TRBV18
J: TRBJ1-1
CDR3: CASFARQGPNTEAFF
DNA: TGTGCCAGCTTTGCCCGACAGGGCCCGAACACTGAAGCTTTCTTT

D: TRBD2
size: many
V: TRBV25-1
J: TRBJ2-5
CDR3: CASTSGRARETQYF
DNA: TGTGCCAGCACTAGCGGGAGGGCCAGAGAGACCCAGTACTTC

D: .
size: .
V: TRBV20-1
J: TRBJ2-5
CDR3: CSARHSLRIQETQYF
DNA: TGCAGTGCTAGACACAGTTTGAGGATCCAAGAGACCCAGTACTTC

D: .
size: few
V: TRBV4-2
J: TRBJ1-5
CDR3: CASSQGMGSNQPQHF
DNA: TGTGCCAGCAGCCAAGGGATGGGGAGCAATCAGCCCCAGCATTTT

D: .
size: .
V: TRBV7-2
J: TRBJ2-4
CDR3: CASSLASSLNIQYF
DNA: TGTGCCAGCAGCTTAGCGTCTAGCCTAAACATTCAGTACTTC

D: TRBD2
size: many
V: TRBV10-2
J: TRBJ2-1
CDR3: CASSIVLAGRGNEQFF
DNA: TGCGCCAGCAGCATAGTACTAGCGGGAAGAGGAAATGAGCAGTTCTTC

D: .
size: .
V: TRBV5-4
J: TRBJ2-2
CDR3: CASSSPVEATGELFF
DNA: TGTGCCAGCAGCTCGCCTGTCGAGGCCACCGGGGAGCTGTTTTTT

D: TRBD2
size: .
V: TRBV4-1
J: TRBJ2-2
CDR3: CASSQVRLAGVMRELFF
DNA: TGCGCCAGCAGCCAAGTGCGACTAGCGGGAGTTATGAGGGAGCTGTTTTTT

D: .
size: many
V: TRBV27
J: TRBJ1-6
CDR3: CASSLHPGAGNSPLHF
DNA: TGTGCCAGCAGTTTACATCCGGGGGCGGGAAATTCACCCCTCCACTTT

D: .
size: few
V: TRBV2
J: TRBJ1-2
CDR3: CASRSQYSNYGYTF
DNA: TGTGCCAGCAGAAGCCAATATTCTAACTATGGCTACACCTTC